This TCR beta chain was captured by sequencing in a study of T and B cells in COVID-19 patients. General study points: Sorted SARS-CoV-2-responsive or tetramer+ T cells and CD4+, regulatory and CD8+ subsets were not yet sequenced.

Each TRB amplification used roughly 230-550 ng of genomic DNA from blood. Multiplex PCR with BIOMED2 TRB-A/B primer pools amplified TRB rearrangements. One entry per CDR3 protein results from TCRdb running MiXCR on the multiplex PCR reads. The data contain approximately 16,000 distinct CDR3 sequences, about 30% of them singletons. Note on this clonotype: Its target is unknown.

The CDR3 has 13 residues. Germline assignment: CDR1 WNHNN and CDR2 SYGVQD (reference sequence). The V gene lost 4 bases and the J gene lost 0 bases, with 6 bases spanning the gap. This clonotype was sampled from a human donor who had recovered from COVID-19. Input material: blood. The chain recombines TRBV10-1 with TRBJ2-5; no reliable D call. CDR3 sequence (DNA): TGCGCCAGCAGTGGGGTGTACCAAGAGACCCAGTACTTC. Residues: CASSGVYQETQYF.